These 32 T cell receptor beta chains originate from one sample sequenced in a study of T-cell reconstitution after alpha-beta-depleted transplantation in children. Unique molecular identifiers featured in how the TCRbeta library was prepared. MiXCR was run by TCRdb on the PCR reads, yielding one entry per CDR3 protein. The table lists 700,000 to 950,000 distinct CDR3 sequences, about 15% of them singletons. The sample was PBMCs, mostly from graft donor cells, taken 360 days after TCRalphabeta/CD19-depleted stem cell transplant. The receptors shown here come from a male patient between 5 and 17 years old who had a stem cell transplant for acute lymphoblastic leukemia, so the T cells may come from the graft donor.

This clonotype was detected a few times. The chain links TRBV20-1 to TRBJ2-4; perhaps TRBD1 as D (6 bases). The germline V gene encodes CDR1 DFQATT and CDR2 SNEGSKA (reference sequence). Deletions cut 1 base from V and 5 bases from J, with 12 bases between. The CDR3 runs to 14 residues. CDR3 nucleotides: TGCAGTGCTAGAGGGATCAACAGGGAAAACATTCAGTACTTC. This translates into CSARGINRENIQYF.

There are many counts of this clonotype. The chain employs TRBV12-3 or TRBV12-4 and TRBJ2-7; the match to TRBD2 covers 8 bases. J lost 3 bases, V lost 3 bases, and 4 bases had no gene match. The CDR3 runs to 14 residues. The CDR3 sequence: CASSLVAGYYEQYF. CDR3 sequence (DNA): TGTGCCAGCAGTTTGGTAGCGGGATACTACGAGCAGTACTTC.

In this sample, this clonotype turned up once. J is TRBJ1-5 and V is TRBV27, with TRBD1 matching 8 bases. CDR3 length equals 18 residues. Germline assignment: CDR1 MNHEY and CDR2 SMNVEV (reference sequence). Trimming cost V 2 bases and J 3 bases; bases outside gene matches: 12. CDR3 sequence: CASSLRRTGRYSNQPQHF. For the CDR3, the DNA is TGTGCCAGCAGTTTACGGCGGACAGGGCGCTACTCCAATCAGCCCCAGCATTTT.

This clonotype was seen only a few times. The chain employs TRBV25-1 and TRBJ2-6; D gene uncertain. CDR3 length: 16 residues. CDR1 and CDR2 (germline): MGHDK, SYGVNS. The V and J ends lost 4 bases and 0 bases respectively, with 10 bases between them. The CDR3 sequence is CASSGYKGSGANVLTF. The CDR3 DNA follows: TGTGCCAGCAGTGGCTATAAGGGCTCTGGGGCCAACGTCCTGACTTTC.

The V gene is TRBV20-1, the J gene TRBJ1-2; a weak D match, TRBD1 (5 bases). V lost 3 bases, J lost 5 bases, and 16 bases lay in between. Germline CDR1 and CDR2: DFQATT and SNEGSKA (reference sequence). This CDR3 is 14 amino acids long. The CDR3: CSASRQGFSYGYTF. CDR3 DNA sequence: TGCAGTGCTAGTCGGCAGGGATTTTCTTATGGCTACACCTTC.

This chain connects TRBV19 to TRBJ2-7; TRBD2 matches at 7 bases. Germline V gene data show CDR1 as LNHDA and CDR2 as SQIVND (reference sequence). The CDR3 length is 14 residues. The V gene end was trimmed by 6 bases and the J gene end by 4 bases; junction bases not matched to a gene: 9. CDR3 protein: CASRPPGTMYEQYF. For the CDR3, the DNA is TGTGCCAGTAGACCCCCCGGGACTATGTACGAGCAGTACTTC.

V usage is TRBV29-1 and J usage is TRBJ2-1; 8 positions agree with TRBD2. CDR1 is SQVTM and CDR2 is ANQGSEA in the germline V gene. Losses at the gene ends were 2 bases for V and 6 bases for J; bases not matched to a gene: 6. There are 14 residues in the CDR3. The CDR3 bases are TGCAGCGTTGAAACTTTAGCGGGACTCAATGAGCAGTTCTTC. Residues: CSVETLAGLNEQFF.

As DNA, the CDR3 is TGTGCCAGCTCACCACTAGAGCGAGAGACCCAGTACTTC. This translates into CASSPLERETQYF. The V gene is TRBV18, the J gene TRBJ2-5, with D hard to call. The CDR3 has 13 amino acids. Germline-derived CDR1 and CDR2 are KGHSH and LQKENI. V was trimmed by 1 base and J by 4 bases, leaving 7 bases between them.

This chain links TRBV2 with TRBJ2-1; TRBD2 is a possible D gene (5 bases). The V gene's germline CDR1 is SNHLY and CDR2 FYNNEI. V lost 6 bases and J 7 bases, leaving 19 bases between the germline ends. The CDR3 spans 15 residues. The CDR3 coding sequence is TGTGCCAGCAGCGACTATGTGGGAGTCTTGAATGAGCAGTTCTTC. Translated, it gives CASSDYVGVLNEQFF.

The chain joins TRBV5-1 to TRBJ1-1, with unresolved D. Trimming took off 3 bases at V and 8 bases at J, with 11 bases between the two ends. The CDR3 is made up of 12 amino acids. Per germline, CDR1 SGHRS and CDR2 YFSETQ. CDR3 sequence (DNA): TGCGCCAGCAGCTCCGGACGGCCCGAAGCTTTCTTT. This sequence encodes CASSSGRPEAFF.

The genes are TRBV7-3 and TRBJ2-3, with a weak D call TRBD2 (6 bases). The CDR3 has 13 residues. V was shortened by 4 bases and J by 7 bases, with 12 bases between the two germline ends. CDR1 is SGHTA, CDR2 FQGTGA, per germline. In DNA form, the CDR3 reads TGTGCCAGCAGCTGGCAGGGAGGAAATACGCAGTATTTT. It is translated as CASSWQGGNTQYF.

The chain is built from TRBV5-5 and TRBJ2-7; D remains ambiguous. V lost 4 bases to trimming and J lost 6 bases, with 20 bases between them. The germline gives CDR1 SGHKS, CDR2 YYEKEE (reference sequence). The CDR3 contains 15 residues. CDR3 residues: CASSHPASPKGEQYF. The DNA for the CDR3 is TGTGCCAGCAGCCACCCGGCGTCCCCCAAGGGCGAGCAGTACTTC. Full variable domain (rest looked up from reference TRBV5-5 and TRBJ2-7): DAGVTQSPTHLIKTRGQQVTLRCSPISGHKSVSWYQQVLGQGPQFIFQYYEKEERGRGNFPDRFSARQFPNYSSELNVNALLLGDSALYLCASSHPASPKGEQYFGPGTRLTVT.

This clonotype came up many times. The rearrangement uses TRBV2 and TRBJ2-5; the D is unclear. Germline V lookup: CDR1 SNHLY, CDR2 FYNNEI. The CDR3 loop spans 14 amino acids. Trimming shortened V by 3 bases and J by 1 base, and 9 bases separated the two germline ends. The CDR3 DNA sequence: TGTGCCAGCAGTGAGACAATCCTCCAAGAGACCCAGTACTTC. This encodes CASSETILQETQYF. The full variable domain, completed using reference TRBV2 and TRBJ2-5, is EPEVTQTPSHQVTQMGQEVILRCVPISNHLYFYWYRQILGQKVEFLVSFYNNEISEKSEIFDDQFSVERPDGSNFTLKIRSTKLEDSAMYFCASSETILQETQYFGPGTRLLVL.

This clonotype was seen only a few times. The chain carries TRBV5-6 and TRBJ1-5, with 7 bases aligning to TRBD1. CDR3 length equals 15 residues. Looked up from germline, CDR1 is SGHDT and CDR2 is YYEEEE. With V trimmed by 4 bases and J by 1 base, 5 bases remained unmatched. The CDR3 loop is CASSLGQNSNQPQHF. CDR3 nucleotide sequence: TGTGCCAGCAGCCTGGGACAGAACAGCAATCAGCCCCAGCATTTT.

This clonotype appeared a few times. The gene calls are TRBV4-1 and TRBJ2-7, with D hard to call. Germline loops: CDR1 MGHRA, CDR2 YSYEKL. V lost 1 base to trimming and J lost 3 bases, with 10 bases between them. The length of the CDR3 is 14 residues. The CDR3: CASSQGAWSYEQYF. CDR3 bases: TGCGCCAGCAGCCAAGGAGCGTGGAGCTACGAGCAGTACTTC.

CDR3 loop: CASSYSGGDEKLFF. Written as DNA, the CDR3 is TGTGCCAGCAGTTACTCGGGGGGCGATGAAAAACTGTTTTTT. The chain recombines TRBV6-5 with TRBJ1-4; tentative D call: TRBD1 (6 bases). CDR3 size: 14 residues. The germline V gene encodes CDR1 MNHEY and CDR2 SVGAGI. V was pared by 0 bases and J by 6 bases, with 8 bases between.

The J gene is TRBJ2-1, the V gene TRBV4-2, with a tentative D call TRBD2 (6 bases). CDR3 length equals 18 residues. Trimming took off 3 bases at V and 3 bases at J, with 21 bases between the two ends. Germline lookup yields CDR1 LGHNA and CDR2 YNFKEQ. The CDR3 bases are TGTGCCAGCAGCCATAGGACAATAGCGGTTTCGGACTACAATGAGCAGTTCTTC. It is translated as CASSHRTIAVSDYNEQFF.

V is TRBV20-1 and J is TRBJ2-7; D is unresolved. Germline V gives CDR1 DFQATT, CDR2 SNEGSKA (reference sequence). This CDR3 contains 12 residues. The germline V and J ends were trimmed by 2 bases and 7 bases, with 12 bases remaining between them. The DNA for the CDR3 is TGCAGTGCTAGATGGCGGCCCGGGGAGCAGTACTTC. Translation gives CSARWRPGEQYF.

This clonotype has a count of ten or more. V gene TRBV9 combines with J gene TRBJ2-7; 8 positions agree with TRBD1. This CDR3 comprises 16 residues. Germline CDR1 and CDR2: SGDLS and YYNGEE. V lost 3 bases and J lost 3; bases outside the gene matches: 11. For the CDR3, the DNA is TGTGCCAGCAGCGCCTTAACAGGGGGTCAAGTCTACGAGCAGTACTTC. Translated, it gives CASSALTGGQVYEQYF.

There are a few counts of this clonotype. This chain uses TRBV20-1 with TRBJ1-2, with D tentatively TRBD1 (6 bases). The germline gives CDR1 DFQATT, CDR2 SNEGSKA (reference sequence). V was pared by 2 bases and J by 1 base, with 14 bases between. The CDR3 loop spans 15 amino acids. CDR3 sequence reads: CSARPPQGFNYGYTF. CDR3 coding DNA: TGCAGTGCTAGACCTCCTCAGGGGTTTAACTATGGCTACACCTTC.

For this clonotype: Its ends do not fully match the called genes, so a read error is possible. This chain's CDR3 is CVSSLWGLGTQVNEQFF. As DNA, the CDR3 is TGTGTCAGCAGTCTTTGGGGCCTCGGGACACAAGTCAATGAGCAGTTCTTC. The chain is built from TRBV12-3 or TRBV12-4 and TRBJ2-1; a weak D match, TRBD1 (6 bases). The CDR3 totals 17 residues.

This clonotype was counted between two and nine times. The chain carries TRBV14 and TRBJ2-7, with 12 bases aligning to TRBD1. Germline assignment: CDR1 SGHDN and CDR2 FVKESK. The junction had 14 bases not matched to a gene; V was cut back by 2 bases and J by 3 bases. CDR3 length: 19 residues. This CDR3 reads CASSQLGGQGAMRLYEQYF. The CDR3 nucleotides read TGTGCCAGCAGCCAACTAGGGGGACAGGGGGCCATGAGGCTCTACGAGCAGTACTTC. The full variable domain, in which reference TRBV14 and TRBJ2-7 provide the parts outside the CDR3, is EAGVTQFPSHSVIEKGQTVTLRCDPISGHDNLYWYRRVMGKEIKFLLHFVKESKQDESGMPNNRFLAERTGGTYSTLKVQPAELEDSGVYFCASSQLGGQGAMRLYEQYFGPGTRLTVT.

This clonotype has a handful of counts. In DNA form, the CDR3 reads TGCAGCGCCGGGACAGCTTTACAAGAGACCCAGTACTTC. Translated: CSAGTALQETQYF. J is TRBJ2-5 and V is TRBV29-1; the match to TRBD1 covers 7 bases. The CDR3 consists of 13 residues. The V gene's germline CDR1 is SQVTM and CDR2 ANQGSEA. The J segment lost 2 bases and the V segment lost 7 bases, leaving 7 bases of the junction unmatched.

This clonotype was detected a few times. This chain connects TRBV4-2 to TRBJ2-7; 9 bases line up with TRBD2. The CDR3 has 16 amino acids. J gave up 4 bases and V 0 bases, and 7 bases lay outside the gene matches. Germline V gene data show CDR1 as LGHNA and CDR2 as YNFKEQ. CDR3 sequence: CASSQESGRPSYEQYF. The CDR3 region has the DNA TGTGCCAGCAGCCAAGAAAGCGGGAGGCCCTCTTACGAGCAGTACTTC.

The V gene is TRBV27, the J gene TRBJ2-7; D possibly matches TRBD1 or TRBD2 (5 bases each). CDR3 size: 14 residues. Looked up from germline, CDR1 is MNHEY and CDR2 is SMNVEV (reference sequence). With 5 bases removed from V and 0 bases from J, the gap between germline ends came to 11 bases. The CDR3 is CASSAVGTSYEQYF. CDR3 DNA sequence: TGTGCCAGCAGTGCCGTAGGGACCTCCTACGAGCAGTACTTC.

The CDR3 protein is CASTRMGSPPYEQYF. The CDR3 nucleotides read TGTGCCAGCACGCGGATGGGCAGTCCTCCCTACGAGCAGTACTTC. The rearrangement uses TRBV3-1 and TRBJ2-7, with D unresolved. This CDR3 is built from 15 residues. Germline lookup yields CDR1 LGHDT and CDR2 YNNKEL (reference sequence). V was shortened by 7 bases and J by 2 bases, with 18 bases between the two germline ends.

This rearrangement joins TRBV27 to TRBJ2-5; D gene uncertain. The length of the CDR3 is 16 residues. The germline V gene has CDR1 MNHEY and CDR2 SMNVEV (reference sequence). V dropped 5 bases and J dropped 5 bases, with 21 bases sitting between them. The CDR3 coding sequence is TGTGCCAGCAGTCCGTCCTCCGTCCGGATTAGGGAGACCCAGTACTTC. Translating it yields CASSPSSVRIRETQYF.

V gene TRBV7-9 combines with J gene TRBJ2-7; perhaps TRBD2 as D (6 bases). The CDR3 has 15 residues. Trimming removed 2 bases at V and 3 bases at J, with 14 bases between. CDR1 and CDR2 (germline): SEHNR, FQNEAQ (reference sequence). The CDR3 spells CASSLLPGLIYEQYF. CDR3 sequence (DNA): TGTGCCAGCAGCTTATTACCGGGACTTATCTACGAGCAGTACTTC.

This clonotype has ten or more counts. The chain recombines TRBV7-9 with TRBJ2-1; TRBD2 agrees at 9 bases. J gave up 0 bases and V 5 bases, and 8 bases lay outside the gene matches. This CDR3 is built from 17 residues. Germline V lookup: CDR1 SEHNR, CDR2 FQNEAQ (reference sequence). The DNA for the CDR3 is TGTGCCAGCAGCCCCCGTAGCGGGAGAGACTCCTACAATGAGCAGTTCTTC. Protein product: CASSPRSGRDSYNEQFF.

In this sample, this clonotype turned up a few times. DNA of the CDR3: TGTGCCAGCAGCTTATATCCTAGCGGGAGTATCCCGCCCGGGGAGCTGTTTTTT. This sequence encodes CASSLYPSGSIPPGELFF. J is TRBJ2-2 and V is TRBV11-2, with 10 bases matching TRBD2. In germline, CDR1 is SGHAT, CDR2 FQNNGV. V shed 2 bases, J shed 6 bases, and the junction held 12 bases outside the gene matches. The CDR3 is 18 amino acids.

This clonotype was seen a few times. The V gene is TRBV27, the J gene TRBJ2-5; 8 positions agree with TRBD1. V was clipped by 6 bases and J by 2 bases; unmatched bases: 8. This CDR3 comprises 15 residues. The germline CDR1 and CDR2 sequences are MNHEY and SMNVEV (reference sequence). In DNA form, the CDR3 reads TGTGCCAGCAGGCGACAGGGGCTACGACAAGAGACCCAGTACTTC. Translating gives CASRRQGLRQETQYF.

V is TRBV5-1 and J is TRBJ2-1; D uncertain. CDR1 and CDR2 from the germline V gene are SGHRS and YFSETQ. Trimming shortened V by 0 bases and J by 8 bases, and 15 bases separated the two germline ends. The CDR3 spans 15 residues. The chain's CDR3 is CASSLGGMSFDEQFF. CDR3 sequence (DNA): TGCGCCAGCAGCTTGGGGGGTATGTCTTTCGATGAGCAGTTCTTC.